These 18 T cell receptor beta chains share one sample of origin, sequenced in a study of preoperative IRX-2 immunotherapy in early breast cancer. The table came from immunoSEQ multiplex PCR; TCRdb's copy has only in-frame clones and leaves some out. The sample has about 25,000 clones; approximately 96% are singletons. This sample's treatment: preoperative locoregional IRX-2 cytokine immunotherapy. Here the sequenced sample was tumor tissue, taken after IRX-2 immunotherapy. The receptor source for this set is a human donor with breast cancer.

In nucleotides, the CDR3 is TGTGCCAGCAGCAAAAGGGAAACCCAGTACTTC. As protein: CASSKRETQYF. V gene TRBV21-1 combines with J gene TRBJ2-5. TRBV21-1 is a listed pseudogene. The CDR3 runs 11 residues.

This CDR3 is CASSLDGTGGGNTIYF. CDR3 DNA: TGCGCCAGCAGCTTGGATGGGACAGGGGGCGGAAACACCATATATTTT. The V call is TRBV5-1, the J call TRBJ1-3; 12 bases align to TRBD1. Germline lookup yields CDR1 SGHRS and CDR2 YFSETQ. The CDR3 is 16 amino acids. Trimming cost V 0 bases and J 4 bases; bases outside gene matches: 2.

The CDR3 loop reads CASSGRGNQPQHF. CDR3 in DNA: TGTGCCAGCAGCGGCCGGGGTAATCAGCCCCAGCATTTT. The gene calls are TRBV9 and TRBJ1-5; D unresolved. The CDR3 consists of 13 residues. V was pared by 3 bases and J by 4 bases, with 8 bases between. Looked up from germline, CDR1 is SGDLS and CDR2 is YYNGEE.

The V and J genes are TRBV7-9 and TRBJ2-7, with TRBD1 identical over 8 bases. Trimming at V came to 3 bases and at J to 6 bases, leaving 4 bases not matched to a gene. The length of the CDR3 is 13 residues. The germline V gene encodes CDR1 SEHNR and CDR2 FQNEAQ (reference sequence). CDR3 sequence: CASSLDRASEQYF. CDR3 coding DNA: TGTGCCAGCAGCTTGGACAGGGCTAGCGAGCAGTACTTC.

In this sample, this clone is large (0.1 to 1%). The J gene is TRBJ2-5, the V gene TRBV14, with no clear D. Trimming cost V 0 bases and J 7 bases, with 6 bases left between them. The CDR3 has 12 residues. Looked up from germline, CDR1 is SGHDN and CDR2 is FVKESK. This CDR3 reads CASSQDRWTQYF. CDR3 nucleotide sequence: TGTGCCAGCAGCCAAGATCGATGGACCCAGTACTTC.

In this sample, this clone is large. The CDR3 is CASSLDTASSYGYTF. The CDR3 DNA reads as TGTGCCAGCAGCTTGGACACAGCCTCGTCCTATGGCTACACCTTC. The chain carries TRBV5-6 and TRBJ1-2; no clear D gene. V shed 0 bases and J shed 4 bases, with 13 bases lying between them. Germline CDR1 and CDR2: SGHDT and YYEEEE. This CDR3 is built from 15 residues.

This chain uses TRBV6-5 with TRBJ1-3; tentatively, D is TRBD1 (5 bases). V gave up 3 bases and J gave up 0 bases, with 9 bases separating them. The length of the CDR3 is 15 residues. Looked up from germline, CDR1 is MNHEY and CDR2 is SVGAGI. The CDR3 region has the DNA TGTGCCAGCAGTTATCGACAGTTCTCTGGAAACACCATATATTTT. Amino acids: CASSYRQFSGNTIYF.

This chain joins TRBV19 and TRBJ2-7, with 9 bases fitting TRBD2. Germline V gene data show CDR1 as LNHDA and CDR2 as SQIVND (reference sequence). CDR3 length: 18 residues. Germline trimming cut 0 bases from V and 0 bases from J; bases unmatched to any gene: 9. The CDR3 DNA follows: TGTGCCAGTAGTATAGATCGAGTAGCGGGAGTCGGCTCCTACGAGCAGTACTTC. This encodes CASSIDRVAGVGSYEQYF.

The chain couples TRBV6-5 to TRBJ1-2; tentative D call: TRBD1 (6 bases). The V and J ends lost 2 bases and 6 bases respectively, with 16 bases between them. The CDR3 length is 15 residues. In germline, CDR1 is MNHEY, CDR2 SVGAGI. The CDR3: CASSYHVQGSDGYTF. The CDR3 DNA follows: TGTGCCAGCAGTTACCACGTACAGGGATCGGATGGCTACACCTTC.

This rearrangement joins TRBV7-9 to TRBJ2-2; 9 bases fit TRBD2. Per germline, CDR1 SEHNR and CDR2 FQNEAQ (reference sequence). With 4 bases clipped from V and 6 bases from J, the junction kept 3 bases outside the gene matches. The CDR3 has 14 amino acids. The CDR3 here is CASSSAGGAGELFF. As DNA, the CDR3 is TGTGCCAGCAGCTCAGCGGGAGGCGCCGGGGAGCTGTTTTTT. The complete variable domain, with remaining parts taken from reference TRBV7-9 and TRBJ2-2, reads DTGVSQNPRHKITKRGQNVTFRCDPISEHNRLYWYRQTLGQGPEFLTYFQNEAQLEKSRLLSDRFSAERPKGSFSTLEIQRTEQGDSAMYLCASSSAGGAGELFFGEGSRLTVL.

Here the CDR3 reads CASSYSGGRNTIYF. As DNA, the CDR3 is TGTGCCAGCAGTTACTCGGGGGGGCGAAACACCATATATTTT. The J gene is TRBJ1-3, the V gene TRBV6-5; a possible D gene is TRBD1 (6 bases). CDR1 is MNHEY, CDR2 SVGAGI, per germline. The length of the CDR3 is 14 residues. V lost 0 bases, J lost 5 bases, and 8 bases lay in between.

The V and J genes are TRBV5-1 and TRBJ2-5, with 9 bases aligning to TRBD2. The closer fit of TRBJ2-7 to the DNA end suggests the J call may be wrong. The CDR3 totals 15 residues. Germline V gene lookup returns CDR1 SGHRS and CDR2 YFSETQ. CDR3 bases: TGCGCCAGCAGCAGTAATAGCGGGGGCACCTACGAGCAGTACTTC. Translating it yields CASSSNSGGTYEQYF.

The V gene is TRBV11-2, the J gene TRBJ2-1; 8 bases match TRBD2. J lost 6 bases, V lost 2 bases, and 6 bases had no gene match. In germline, CDR1 is SGHAT, CDR2 FQNNGV. This CDR3 region has 15 residues. The CDR3 is CASSLSGLALNEQFF. The DNA of the CDR3 is TGTGCCAGCAGCTTATCCGGACTAGCTCTCAATGAGCAGTTCTTC. Full variable domain (rest looked up from reference TRBV11-2 and TRBJ2-1): EAGVAQSPRYKIIEKRQSVAFWCNPISGHATLYWYQQILGQGPKLLIQFQNNGVVDDSQLPKDRFSAERLKGVDSTLKIQPAKLEDSAVYLCASSLSGLALNEQFFGPGTRLTVL.

The chain has TRBV27 and TRBJ2-7; D is ambiguous. The ends were cut back, 6 bases at V and 4 bases at J, with 10 bases in the middle. Germline values: CDR1 MNHEY, CDR2 SMNVEV (reference sequence). This CDR3 spans 12 amino acids. The CDR3 DNA is TGTGCCAGCAGCTTGTCTGGATACGAGCAGTACTTC. Translated: CASSLSGYEQYF.

The rearrangement uses TRBV7-2 and TRBJ2-6; 9 nucleotides agree with TRBD1. The ends lost 10 bases at V and 0 bases at J; junction bases unmatched: 7. Germline V gene data show CDR1 as SGHTA and CDR2 as FQGNSA. The CDR3 runs 16 residues. The CDR3 is CAIQGQGTSGANVLTF. The CDR3, as DNA: TGTGCCATCCAGGGACAGGGAACCTCTGGGGCCAACGTCCTGACTTTC.

The J gene is TRBJ2-5, the V gene TRBV9; tentative D call: TRBD2 (5 bases). The V end was cut by 8 bases, the J end by 2 bases, with 19 bases between. This CDR3 comprises 15 residues. In germline, CDR1 is SGDLS, CDR2 YYNGEE. The CDR3 region has the DNA TGTGCCAGTCAACTAGGGCTAGCTGTACAAGAGACCCAGTACTTC. Its translation: CASQLGLAVQETQYF.

This chain links TRBV10-3 with TRBJ2-5; D is possibly TRBD2 (6 bases). V lost 11 bases, J lost 3 bases, and 16 bases lay in between. This CDR3 spans 13 amino acids. The V gene's germline CDR1 is ENHRY and CDR2 SYGVKD. The CDR3 sequence: CASSGRGEETQYF. The DNA for the CDR3 is TGTGCCTCTTCGGGGCGGGGTGAAGAGACCCAGTACTTC.

This chain uses TRBV19 with TRBJ1-1, with 8 bases lining up with TRBD1. The CDR3 contains 15 residues. Germline V gives CDR1 LNHDA, CDR2 SQIVND (reference sequence). V lost 8 bases to trimming and J lost 3 bases; unmatched junction nucleotides: 11. The CDR3 DNA sequence: TGTGCCAGTGGCTTGCGGACAGGGACGTACACTGAAGCTTTCTTT. It encodes CASGLRTGTYTEAFF.